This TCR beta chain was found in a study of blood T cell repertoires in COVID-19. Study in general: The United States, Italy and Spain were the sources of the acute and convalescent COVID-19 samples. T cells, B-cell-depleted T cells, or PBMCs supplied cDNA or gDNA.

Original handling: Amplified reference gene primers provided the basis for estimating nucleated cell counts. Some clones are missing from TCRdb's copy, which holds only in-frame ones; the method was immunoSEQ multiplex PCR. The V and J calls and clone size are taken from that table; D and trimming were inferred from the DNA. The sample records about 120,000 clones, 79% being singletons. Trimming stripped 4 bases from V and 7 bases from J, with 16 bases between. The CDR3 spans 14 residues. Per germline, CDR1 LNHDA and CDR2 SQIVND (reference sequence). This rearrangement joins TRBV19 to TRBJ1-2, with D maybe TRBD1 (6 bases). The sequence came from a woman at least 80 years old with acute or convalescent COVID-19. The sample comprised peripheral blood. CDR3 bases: TGTGCCAGTAGTACTCAGACAGGACCTATTGGCTACACCTTC. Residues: CASSTQTGPIGYTF.